Reported below is one TCR beta chain. Its cognate antigen has yet to be identified. No per-base quality is available; no much larger clone lies one base away. CDR1 and CDR2 were assigned from the germline V gene (reference sequence) as GTSNPN and SVGIG. Including the terminal cysteine and phenylalanine, the CDR3 comprises 12 residues. Kept here is only the CDR3 DNA, which spans 36 bases and is read in frame from base 1. The junction shows trimming of 3 bases on V and 3 bases on J, plus 9 bases between the germline ends. The data stem from a study of blood T cell repertoires in COVID-19 (dated by TCRdb to the early 2020s). Broadly, across the study: The collaborator samples originated in the United States, Italy and Spain and spanned the acute and convalescent phases of COVID-19. Subjects who had been exposed to COVID-19, were actively infected with it, or had recovered from it provided the deeply sampled blood TCRbeta repertoires that made up the dataset. Samples were obtained from the ongoing ImmuneRACE study (first 160 participants) and from 1,000 to 1,500 subjects provided by 6 global collaborators. The prospective study material was composed of cDNA or gDNA derived from T cells, B-cell-depleted T cells, or PBMCs. Nearly every sample came with metadata listing a de-identified subject ID, COVID-19 status, age in years and sex. Where available, HLA class I and class II types were taken from metadata supplied by the sample provider and were not determined by assay-based typing. The repertoires were released in a freely available public database intended as a resource for research on the immune response to SARS-CoV-2.

Overall study results and their limits: How much clinical and demographic metadata was included differed by source and by participant, and the metadata was provided uncurated.

Whole blood was collected in K2EDTA tubes by collaborating institutions according to the institutions' own protocols. For TCRbeta analysis, collaborator samples were shipped as frozen whole blood, as isolated PBMCs, or as DNA extracted from either sample type. The immunoSEQ Assay, a bias-controlled multiplex PCR, was used to amplify TCRbeta CDR3 regions from genomic DNA. The authors' analysis ran thus. The number of nucleated cells in each sample was estimated from the amplification of reference gene primers within the assay. To quantify the absolute abundance of each unique TCRbeta CDR3 rearrangement, sequence reads were collapsed and filtered. For each sample, productive Simpson clonality was calculated as the square root of Simpson's diversity index across productive rearrangements. TCRdb re-hosts the immuneACCESS table, in-frame sequences only. Its copies lack some clones; in the studies checked, an unresolved V gene accounts for under half of them, and the cause for the rest is not known. V, J and clone size were drawn from that table, and D and trimming were deduced from the DNA. The sample table records roughly 120,000 clones; 70% to 90% of these occur just once. The top ten clonotypes cover around 3.3% of the sample.

This receptor was taken from a man aged 40-50 years with acute or convalescent COVID-19. Material for sequencing was peripheral blood. The rearrangement combines TRBV30 with TRBJ2-7; a tentative D call is TRBD1 (5 bases match). The CDR3 reads as follows: CAWSQGIYEQYF. Read as DNA, the sequence is TGTGCCTGGAGCCAGGGTATCTACGAGCAGTACTTC.